Presented here are 18 T cell receptor beta chains from one specimen sequenced in a study of T-cell memory formation after mild COVID-19. TCRdb processed the 5' RACE reads anew with MiXCR; each CDR3 protein has one entry. The sample comprises 90,000 to 120,000 distinct CDR3 sequences, about 15% of which are singletons, and under 45% rests with the top ten. The sequencing sample was made of PBMCs or a T cell subset sorted from them (not recorded which). The receptor source for this set is a man aged 18 to 29 who had mild COVID-19 (a few samples of this study predate the infection). Cell type and time point are not known.

This rearrangement joins TRBV10-3 to TRBJ1-1; D remains unclear. Trimming removed 3 bases at V and 3 bases at J, with 11 bases between. The CDR3 runs to 14 residues. Germline CDR1 ENHRY, CDR2 SYGVKD. The CDR3 DNA follows: TGTGCCATCAGTGAAACTTCCAGAGACACTGAAGCTTTCTTT. The encoded protein is CAISETSRDTEAFF.

This clonotype has more than one count but fewer than ten. V usage is TRBV7-2 and J usage is TRBJ2-5; D gene ambiguous. The germline V gene encodes CDR1 SGHTA and CDR2 FQGNSA. Trimming took 8 bases from V and 7 from J, leaving 26 bases between them. The CDR3 consists of 16 residues. The CDR3 loop is CASLGFVSSGLRTQYF. CDR3 nucleotide sequence: TGTGCCAGCTTGGGATTCGTCAGTTCGGGTCTGAGGACCCAGTACTTC.

This clonotype was counted between two and nine times. The chain uses TRBV6-2 or TRBV6-3 and TRBJ1-1, with D possibly being TRBD1 (5 bases). V was shortened by 6 bases and J by 1 base, with 18 bases between the two germline ends. The CDR3 sequence is 16 residues long. CDR1 is MNHEY, CDR2 SVGEGT, per germline. The CDR3 is CASSQIGTGWNTEAFF. CDR3 DNA: TGTGCCAGCAGCCAAATTGGGACGGGCTGGAACACTGAAGCTTTCTTT.

This clonotype was detected only a few times. The rearrangement joins TRBV5-5 to TRBJ2-7, with D possibly being TRBD1 (5 bases). The CDR3 is 15 amino acids. Germline V gene lookup returns CDR1 SGHKS and CDR2 YYEKEE (reference sequence). V dropped 3 bases and J dropped 0 bases, with 13 bases sitting between them. The DNA of the CDR3 is TGTGCCAGCAGCTCCTGGGGCGGCTCCTCCTACGAGCAGTACTTC. Translation: CASSSWGGSSYEQYF.

There are many counts of this clonotype. The chain joins TRBV6-4 to TRBJ2-1; 8 nucleotides align to TRBD2. The germline V gene encodes CDR1 MRHNA and CDR2 SNTAGT. The CDR3 length is 15 residues. Germline trimming cut 3 bases from V and 3 bases from J; bases unmatched to any gene: 4. In nucleotides, the CDR3 is TGTGCCAGCAGTGAAAACGGGGGGGTCTACAATGAGCAGTTCTTC. Its protein product is CASSENGGVYNEQFF.

This chain uses TRBV6-5 with TRBJ1-1, with TRBD1 matching 7 bases. The CDR3 is 14 residues long. Germline lookup yields CDR1 MNHEY and CDR2 SVGAGI. V gave up 2 bases and J gave up 4 bases; unmatched junction bases: 4. The CDR3 DNA follows: TGTGCCAGCAGTTACCGAGGGGGCGGCACTGAAGCTTTCTTT. This encodes CASSYRGGGTEAFF.

V and J are TRBV5-1 and TRBJ2-1; D unclear. The ends were cut back, 0 bases at V and 10 bases at J, with 14 bases in the middle. This CDR3 has 14 residues. Germline CDR1 SGHRS, CDR2 YFSETQ. The DNA of the CDR3 is TGCGCCAGCAGCTTGGACGGACCGGTTAGGGAGCAGTTCTTC. It specifies CASSLDGPVREQFF.

A few counts support this clonotype. This chain joins TRBV3-1 and TRBJ2-2; TRBD1 matches 7 bases. Germline CDR1 and CDR2: LGHDT and YNNKEL (reference sequence). This CDR3 spans 15 amino acids. Trimming at V came to 4 bases and at J to 7 bases, leaving 9 bases not matched to a gene. Here the CDR3 DNA reads TGTGCCAGCAGCCGCAGGGGGTCAGGTGTCGGGGAGCTGTTTTTT. Encoded protein: CASSRRGSGVGELFF.

This clonotype occurred many times. This sequence joins TRBV28 and TRBJ2-3; 7 nucleotides match TRBD2. Trimming removed 2 bases from V and 0 bases from J; junction bases left unmatched: 5. Germline V CDR1 and CDR2: MDHEN, SYDVKM. CDR3 length equals 16 residues. CDR3 DNA sequence: TGTGCCAGCAGTTTAGGGCGGGGGAGTAGCACAGATACGCAGTATTTT. Translation: CASSLGRGSSTDTQYF.

The CDR3 reads CASSLDGTSGTGELFF. CDR3 DNA: TGCGCCAGCAGCTTGGATGGGACTAGCGGGACCGGGGAGCTGTTTTTT. This chain uses TRBV5-1 with TRBJ2-2, with TRBD2 identical over 12 bases. J lost 5 bases, V lost 0 bases, and 2 bases had no gene match. Germline loops: CDR1 SGHRS, CDR2 YFSETQ. The CDR3 extends over 16 amino acids.

This clonotype was counted only a few times. This sequence joins TRBV12-3 or TRBV12-4 and TRBJ2-4; D possibly uses TRBD1 or TRBD2 (5 bases each). This CDR3 contains 14 residues. V lost 6 bases and J 0 bases, leaving 9 bases between the germline ends. In nucleotides, the CDR3 is TGTGCCAGCAGCCGGGACCGAGCCAAAAACATTCAGTACTTC. Protein: CASSRDRAKNIQYF.

This clonotype was counted at least ten times. The chain has TRBV4-1 and TRBJ2-4, with D possibly being TRBD2 (5 bases). CDR1 and CDR2 from the germline V gene are MGHRA and YSYEKL. The CDR3 is 14 residues long. Trimming removed 1 base at V and 1 base at J, with 5 bases between. This chain's CDR3 is CASSQGGAKNIQYF. Written as DNA, the CDR3 is TGCGCCAGCAGCCAAGGAGGGGCCAAAAACATTCAGTACTTC.

The chain combines TRBV12-5 with TRBJ2-2, with D uncertain. CDR1 is LGHNT and CDR2 is FRNRAP in the germline V gene. Trimming took 0 bases from V and 3 from J, leaving 8 bases between them. The length of the CDR3 is 15 residues. The CDR3 protein is CASGLVGLYTGELFF. CDR3 nucleotides: TGTGCTAGTGGTTTGGTAGGTCTCTACACCGGGGAGCTGTTTTTT.

V and J are TRBV7-6 and TRBJ1-1; D not resolved. The CDR3 runs 14 residues. V was pared by 1 base and J by 3 bases, with 9 bases between. Looked up from germline, CDR1 is SGHVS and CDR2 is FNYEAQ. The CDR3 sequence is CASSLEAWDTEAFF. The CDR3 bases are TGTGCCAGCAGCTTAGAGGCCTGGGACACTGAAGCTTTCTTT.

This clonotype was observed a handful of times. This chain's CDR3 is CASSQDGRGGAGDTQYF. CDR3 nucleotides: TGCGCCAGCAGCCAAGATGGTCGCGGGGGCGCGGGAGATACGCAGTATTTT. This chain joins TRBV4-3 and TRBJ2-3; TRBD2 might be the D (7 bases). The length of the CDR3 is 17 residues. The ends were cut back, 0 bases at V and 5 bases at J, with 18 bases in the middle. Germline assignment: CDR1 LGHNA and CDR2 YSLEER.

This chain uses TRBV5-6 with TRBJ1-2; D is uncertain. The CDR3 contains 13 residues. The V end lost 4 bases, the J end lost 8 bases, and 15 bases lay between the germline ends. The germline gives CDR1 SGHDT, CDR2 YYEEEE. The CDR3 DNA reads as TGTGCCAGCAGCCCATGGACCGTGAACGGCTACACCTTC. It translates to CASSPWTVNGYTF.

This clonotype was found a few times. The genes are TRBV7-6 and TRBJ2-7, with 8 bases aligning to TRBD1. Germline loops: CDR1 SGHVS, CDR2 FNYEAQ. The CDR3 consists of 15 residues. V was pared by 5 bases and J by 3 bases, with 9 bases of the junction left unmatched. CDR3 coding DNA: TGTGCCAGCAGCCTCGGGACAGGAGGCGGCTACGAGCAGTACTTC. It encodes CASSLGTGGGYEQYF.

This clonotype was counted between two and nine times. The rearrangement links TRBV29-1 to TRBJ2-1, with D possibly TRBD1 on 6 matching bases. Trimming stripped 6 bases from V and 6 bases from J, with 15 bases between. Germline V gene data show CDR1 as SQVTM and CDR2 as ANQGSEA. The CDR3 covers 13 residues. The CDR3: CSVGDILSNEQFF. In DNA form, the CDR3 reads TGCAGCGTCGGGGACATCCTATCCAATGAGCAGTTCTTC.